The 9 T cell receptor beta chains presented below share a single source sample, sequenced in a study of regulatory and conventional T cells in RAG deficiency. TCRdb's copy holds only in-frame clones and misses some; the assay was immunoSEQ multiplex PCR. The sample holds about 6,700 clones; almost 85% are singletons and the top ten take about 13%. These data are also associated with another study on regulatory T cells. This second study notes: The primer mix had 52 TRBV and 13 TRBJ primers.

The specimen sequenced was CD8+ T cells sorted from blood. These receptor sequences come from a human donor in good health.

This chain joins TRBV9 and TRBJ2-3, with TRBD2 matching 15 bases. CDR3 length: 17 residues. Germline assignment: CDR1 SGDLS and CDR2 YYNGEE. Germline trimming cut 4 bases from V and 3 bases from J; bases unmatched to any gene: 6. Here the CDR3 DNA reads TGTGCCAGCAGCAGGACTAGCGGGGGGGCCACGACAGATACGCAGTATTTT. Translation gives CASSRTSGGATTDTQYF.

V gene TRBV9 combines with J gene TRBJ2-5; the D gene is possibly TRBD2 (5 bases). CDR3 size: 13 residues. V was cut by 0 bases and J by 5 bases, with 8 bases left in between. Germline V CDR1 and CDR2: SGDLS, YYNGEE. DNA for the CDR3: TGTGCCAGCAGCGTAGAAGGCGGGGAGACCCAGTACTTC. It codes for CASSVEGGETQYF.

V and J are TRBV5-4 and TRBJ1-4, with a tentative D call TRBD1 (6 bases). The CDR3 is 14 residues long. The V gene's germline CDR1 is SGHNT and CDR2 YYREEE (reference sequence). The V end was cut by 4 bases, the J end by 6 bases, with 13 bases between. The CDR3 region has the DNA TGTGCCAGCAGCGCAGGGGTGTCAGATGAAAAACTGTTTTTT. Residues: CASSAGVSDEKLFF.

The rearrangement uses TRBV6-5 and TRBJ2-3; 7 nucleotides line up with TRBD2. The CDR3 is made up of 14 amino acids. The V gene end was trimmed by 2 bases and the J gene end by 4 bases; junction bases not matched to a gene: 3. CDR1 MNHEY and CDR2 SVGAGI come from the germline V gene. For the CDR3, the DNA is TGTGCCAGCAGTTACGGGGGGGTCGCAGATACGCAGTATTTT. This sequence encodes CASSYGGVADTQYF.

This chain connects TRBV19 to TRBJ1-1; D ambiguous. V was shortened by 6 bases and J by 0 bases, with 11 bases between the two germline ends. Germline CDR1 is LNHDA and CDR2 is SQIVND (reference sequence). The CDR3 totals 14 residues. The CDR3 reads CASRKRNLNTEAFF. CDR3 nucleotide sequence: TGTGCCAGTAGGAAGAGGAACCTGAACACTGAAGCTTTCTTT.

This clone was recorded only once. The CDR3 is CASSQSGGDEETQYF. The CDR3 DNA reads TGCGCCAGCAGCCAATCGGGCGGGGACGAAGAGACCCAGTACTTC. V is TRBV4-1 and J is TRBJ2-5; TRBD2 might be the D (6 bases). CDR3 length equals 15 residues. V was cut by 2 bases and J by 3 bases, with 13 bases left in between. Germline assignment: CDR1 MGHRA and CDR2 YSYEKL.

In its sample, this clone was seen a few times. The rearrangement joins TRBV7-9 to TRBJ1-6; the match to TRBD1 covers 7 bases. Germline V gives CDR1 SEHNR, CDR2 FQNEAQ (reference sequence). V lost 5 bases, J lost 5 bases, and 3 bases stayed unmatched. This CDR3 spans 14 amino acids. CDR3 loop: CASSAGQDNSPLHF. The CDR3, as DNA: TGTGCCAGCAGCGCCGGACAGGATAATTCACCCCTCCACTTT.

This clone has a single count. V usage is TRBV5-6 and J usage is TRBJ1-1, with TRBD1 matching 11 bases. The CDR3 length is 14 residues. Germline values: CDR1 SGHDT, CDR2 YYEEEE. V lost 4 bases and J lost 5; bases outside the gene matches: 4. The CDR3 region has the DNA TGTGCCAGCAGCCCGGGACAGGGGGTAACTGAAGCTTTCTTT. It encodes CASSPGQGVTEAFF. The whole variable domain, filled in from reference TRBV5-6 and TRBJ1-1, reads DAGVTQSPTHLIKTRGQQVTLRCSPKSGHDTVSWYQQALGQGPQFIFQYYEEEERQRGNFPDRFSGHQFPNYSSELNVNALLLGDSALYLCASSPGQGVTEAFFGQGTRLTVV.

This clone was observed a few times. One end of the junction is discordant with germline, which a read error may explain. The CDR3 reads CASSSRSWPEHF. The CDR3 DNA is TGTGCCAGCAGCTCCCGTTCGTGGCCCGAGCACTTC. The chain links TRBV7-2 to TRBJ1-2; no clear D. The germline V gene has CDR1 SGHTA and CDR2 FQGNSA. The CDR3 totals 12 residues.